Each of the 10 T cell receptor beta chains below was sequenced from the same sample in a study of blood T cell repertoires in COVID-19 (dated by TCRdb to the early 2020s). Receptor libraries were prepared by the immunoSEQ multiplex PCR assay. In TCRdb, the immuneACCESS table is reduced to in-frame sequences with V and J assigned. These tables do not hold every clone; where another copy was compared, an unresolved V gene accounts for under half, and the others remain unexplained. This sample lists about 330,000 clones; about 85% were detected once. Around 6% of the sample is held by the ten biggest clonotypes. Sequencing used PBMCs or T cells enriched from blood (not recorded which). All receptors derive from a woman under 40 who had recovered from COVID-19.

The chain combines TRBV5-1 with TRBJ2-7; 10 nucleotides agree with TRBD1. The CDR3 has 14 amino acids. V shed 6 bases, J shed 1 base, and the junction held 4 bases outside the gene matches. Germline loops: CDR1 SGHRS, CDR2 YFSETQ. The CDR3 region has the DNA TGCGCCAGCACACGGGACAGGGGATCCTACGAGCAGTACTTC. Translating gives CASTRDRGSYEQYF.

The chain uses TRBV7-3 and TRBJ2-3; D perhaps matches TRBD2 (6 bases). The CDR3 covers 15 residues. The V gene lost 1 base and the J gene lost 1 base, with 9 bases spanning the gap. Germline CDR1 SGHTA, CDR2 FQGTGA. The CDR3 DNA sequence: TGTGCCAGCAGCTTAAGGGAGGCGGGCACAGATACGCAGTATTTT. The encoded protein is CASSLREAGTDTQYF.

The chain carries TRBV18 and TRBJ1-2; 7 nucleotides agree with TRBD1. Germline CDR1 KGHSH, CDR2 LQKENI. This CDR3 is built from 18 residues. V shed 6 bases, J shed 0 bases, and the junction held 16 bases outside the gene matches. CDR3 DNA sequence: TGTGCCAGCTCTGGGGGACAGCCAAACTTGAATTCTAACTATGGCTACACCTTC. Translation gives CASSGGQPNLNSNYGYTF.

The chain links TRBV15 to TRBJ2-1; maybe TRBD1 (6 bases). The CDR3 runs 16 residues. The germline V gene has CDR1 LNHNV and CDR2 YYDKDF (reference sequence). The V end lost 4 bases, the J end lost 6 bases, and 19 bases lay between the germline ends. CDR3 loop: CATSTLDRFYGNEQFF. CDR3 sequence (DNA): TGTGCCACCAGCACCCTCGACAGGTTCTATGGCAATGAGCAGTTCTTC.

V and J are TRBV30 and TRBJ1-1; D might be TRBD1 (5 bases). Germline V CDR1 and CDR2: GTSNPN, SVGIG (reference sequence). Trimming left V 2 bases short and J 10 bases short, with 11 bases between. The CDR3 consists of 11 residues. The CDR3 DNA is TGTGCCTGGAGTCTCGGGAGGGGAGCTTTCTTT. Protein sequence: CAWSLGRGAFF.

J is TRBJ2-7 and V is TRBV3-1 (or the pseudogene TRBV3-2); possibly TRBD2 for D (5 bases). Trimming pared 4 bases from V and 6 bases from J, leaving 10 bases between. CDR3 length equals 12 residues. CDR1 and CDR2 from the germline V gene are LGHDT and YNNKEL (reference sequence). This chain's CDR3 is CASSRGLAEQYF. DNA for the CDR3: TGTGCCAGCAGCCGCGGACTCGCCGAGCAGTACTTC.

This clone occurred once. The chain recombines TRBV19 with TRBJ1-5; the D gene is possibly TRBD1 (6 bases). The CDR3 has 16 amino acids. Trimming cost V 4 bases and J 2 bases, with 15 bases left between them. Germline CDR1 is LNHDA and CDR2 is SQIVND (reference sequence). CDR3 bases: TGTGCCAGTAGTACTATACAGGGTAGGGGCAATCAGCCCCAGCATTTT. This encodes CASSTIQGRGNQPQHF. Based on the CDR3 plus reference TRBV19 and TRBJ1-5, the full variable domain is DGGITQSPKYLFRKEGQNVTLSCEQNLNHDAMYWYRQDPGQGLRLIYYSQIVNDFQKGDIAEGYSVSREKKESFPLTVTSAQKNPTAFYLCASSTIQGRGNQPQHFGDGTRLSIL.

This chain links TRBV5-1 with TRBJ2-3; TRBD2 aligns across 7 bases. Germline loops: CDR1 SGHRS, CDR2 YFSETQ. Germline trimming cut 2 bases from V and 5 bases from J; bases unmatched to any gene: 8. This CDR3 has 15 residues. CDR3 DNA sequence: TGCGCCAGCAGCTTCGCCCTCTCGGGGGGAGATACGCAGTATTTT. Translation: CASSFALSGGDTQYF.

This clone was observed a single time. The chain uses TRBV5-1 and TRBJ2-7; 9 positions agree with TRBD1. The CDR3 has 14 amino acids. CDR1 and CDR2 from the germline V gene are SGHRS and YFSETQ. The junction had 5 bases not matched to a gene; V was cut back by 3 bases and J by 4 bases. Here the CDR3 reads CASSSPGQGYEQYF. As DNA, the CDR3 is TGCGCCAGCAGCTCGCCGGGACAGGGTTACGAGCAGTACTTC.

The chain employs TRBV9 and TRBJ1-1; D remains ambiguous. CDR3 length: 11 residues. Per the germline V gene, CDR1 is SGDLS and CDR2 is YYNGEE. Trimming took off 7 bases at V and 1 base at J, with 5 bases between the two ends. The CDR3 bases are TGTGCCAGCGGGCGGAACACTGAAGCTTTCTTT. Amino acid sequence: CASGRNTEAFF.